This TCR beta chain came from a study of T cells expressing NK-cell markers. TCRdb re-called the 5' RACE reads; every CDR3 protein appears as one record, without DNA. Its listing shows 400,000 or so distinct CDR3 sequences. The CDR3 contains 15 residues. CDR1 is DFQATT, CDR2 SNEGSKA, per germline (reference sequence). The clonotype comes from a woman between 45 and 65 years old in good health. The chain combines TRBV20-1 with TRBJ2-2; TCRdb's D call of TRBD1 is untestable without DNA. The source material was blood T cells: a sorted CD56 or NKG2C T cell subset, CD4+ or CD8+ T cells, or bulk PBMC T cells (not recorded which). CDR3 sequence: CSARGGLADTGELFF.